Given below is one T cell receptor beta chain in context. Its matching antigen is unknown. Quantitative molecular-barcoded 5'-RACE generated the TCR beta libraries. TCRdb redid the calling of the 5' RACE reads with MiXCR, one entry per CDR3 protein. The sample includes under 300,000 distinct CDR3 sequences, 8% to 11% of them seen just once. The sample originates from a study of CD8 T cells in ankylosing spondylitis. Overall study findings and caveats: Previous work reported some of these motif variants in the synovial fluid and blood of reactive arthritis. It appeared that ankylosing spondylitis blood was characterized by a TCR beta motif of roughly 8 highly homologous variants. Reportedly, disease-linked clones are significantly enriched in ankylosing spondylitis patients' matched synovial fluid.

Germline loops: CDR1 KGHSH, CDR2 LQKENI. Trimming cost V 6 bases and J 3 bases, with 11 bases left between them. The CDR3 is made up of 14 amino acids. The sequencing sample was made of blood, either unsorted or a sorted T cell fraction (not recorded which). The TCR comes from a male donor with ankylosing spondylitis or in good health (not recorded which). This sequence joins TRBV18 and TRBJ2-2; TRBD2 might be the D (5 bases). The CDR3 sequence: CASSSLGDTGELFF. The CDR3 DNA reads TGTGCCAGCTCTTCCCTCGGGGACACCGGGGAGCTGTTTTTT.